The 18 T cell receptor beta chains given below trace back to one sample, sequenced in a study of blood T cell repertoires in COVID-19. Sequencing used immunoSEQ multiplex PCR; TCRdb keeps in-frame clones, though not all of them. The data show some 160,000 clones, approximately 88% seen once. The specimen sequenced was peripheral blood. These TCRs come from a man between 60 and 70 years old with acute or convalescent COVID-19.

The V call is TRBV5-1, the J call TRBJ2-7; 12 nucleotides align to TRBD1. The CDR3 contains 15 residues. From germline, CDR1 is SGHRS and CDR2 YFSETQ. V was pared by 4 bases and J by 5 bases, with 7 bases of the junction left unmatched. This chain's CDR3 is CASSPTGQGAHEQYF. In nucleotides, the CDR3 is TGCGCCAGCAGCCCGACGGGACAGGGGGCCCACGAGCAGTACTTC.

This clone appeared a single time. This chain's CDR3 is CASSLRSLAPAYEQYF. The CDR3 DNA sequence: TGTGCCAGCAGCTTACGGTCTCTAGCTCCAGCCTACGAGCAGTACTTC. The gene calls are TRBV7-9 and TRBJ2-7, with D maybe TRBD2 (5 bases). The CDR3 runs to 16 residues. V lost 2 bases and J 2 bases, leaving 16 bases between the germline ends. Per germline, CDR1 SEHNR and CDR2 FQNEAQ (reference sequence).

This rearrangement joins TRBV5-1 to TRBJ1-2, with 9 bases identical to TRBD1. CDR1 and CDR2 from the germline V gene are SGHRS and YFSETQ. V lost 9 bases, J lost 8 bases, and 5 bases stayed unmatched. The CDR3 extends over 11 amino acids. The CDR3 nucleotides read TGCGCCACCGACAGGGGGAGGGGCTACACCTTC. Translated: CATDRGRGYTF.

Details on this clone: Other DNA sequences in the sample encode the same CDR3. The chain uses TRBV30 and TRBJ2-7, with D possibly matching TRBD1 (6 bases). V lost 0 bases to trimming and J lost 6 bases, with 6 bases between them. The germline V gene encodes CDR1 GTSNPN and CDR2 SVGIG (reference sequence). The CDR3 loop spans 11 amino acids. CDR3 protein: CAWSVGGEQYF. The CDR3, as DNA: TGTGCCTGGAGTGTAGGGGGCGAGCAGTACTTC.

The rearrangement uses TRBV24-1 and TRBJ2-3, with D maybe TRBD1 (6 bases). CDR1 is KGHDR, CDR2 SFDVKD, per germline. V was clipped by 6 bases and J by 2 bases, with 11 bases between them. The CDR3 length is 14 residues. The CDR3 nucleotides are TGTGCCACCAGTTCGGACAGTCTCACAGATACGCAGTATTTT. Translation: CATSSDSLTDTQYF.

The chain links TRBV5-1 to TRBJ1-1; 8 bases agree with TRBD1. Germline lookup yields CDR1 SGHRS and CDR2 YFSETQ. CDR3 length equals 16 residues. V shed 1 base, J shed 1 base, and the junction held 6 bases outside the gene matches. CDR3 residues: CASSLQGATRNTEAFF. CDR3 sequence (DNA): TGCGCCAGCAGCTTGCAGGGGGCTACGAGGAACACTGAAGCTTTCTTT.

The genes are TRBV5-1 and TRBJ1-1; the D is unclear. Germline loops: CDR1 SGHRS, CDR2 YFSETQ. This CDR3 comprises 14 residues. Between the trimmed V and J ends, which lost 2 bases and 5 bases, there was a span of 13 bases. CDR3 residues: CASSFLPPGTEAFF. The DNA of the CDR3 is TGCGCCAGCAGCTTTTTGCCTCCGGGGACTGAAGCTTTCTTT. Drawing the rest from reference TRBV5-1 and TRBJ1-1, the complete variable domain is KAGVTQTPRYLIKTRGQQVTLSCSPISGHRSVSWYQQTPGQGLQFLFEYFSETQRNKGNFPGRFSGRQFSNSRSEMNVSTLELGDSALYLCASSFLPPGTEAFFGQGTRLTVV.

The J gene is TRBJ2-7, the V gene TRBV5-5; 8 positions match TRBD1. Losses at the gene ends were 2 bases for V and 6 bases for J; bases not matched to a gene: 19. The CDR3 covers 18 residues. CDR1 is SGHKS, CDR2 YYEKEE, per germline (reference sequence). The DNA of the CDR3 is TGTGCCAGCAGCTTCGGACCCTTCCCCGGGACAGGATTAGGCGAGCAGTACTTC. Translation: CASSFGPFPGTGLGEQYF.

The rearrangement uses TRBV6-2 or TRBV6-3 and TRBJ1-1; weak D call: TRBD1 (5 bases). Looked up from germline, CDR1 is MNHEY and CDR2 is SVGEGT. V lost 6 bases and J 4 bases, leaving 24 bases between the germline ends. The CDR3 is 17 amino acids. CDR3: CASSQLVLGRGGTEAFF. DNA for the CDR3: TGTGCCAGCAGCCAGCTAGTGCTAGGGAGGGGCGGCACTGAAGCTTTCTTT.

The chain recombines TRBV12-3 or TRBV12-4 with TRBJ1-2; TRBD1 aligns across 9 bases. This CDR3 comprises 13 residues. Trimming at V came to 5 bases and at J to 9 bases, leaving 7 bases not matched to a gene. Written as DNA, the CDR3 is TGTGCCAGCAGTACCGGGACAGGGTCTCGCTACACCTTC. Translation: CASSTGTGSRYTF.

V and J are TRBV5-1 and TRBJ1-5; possible D gene TRBD1, 6 bases. In germline, CDR1 is SGHRS, CDR2 YFSETQ. V dropped 3 bases and J dropped 7 bases, with 20 bases sitting between them. CDR3 length equals 16 residues. The CDR3 spells CASSWNPGQTRQPQHF. CDR3 nucleotides: TGCGCCAGCAGCTGGAACCCGGGACAAACGAGGCAGCCCCAGCATTTT.

The chain uses TRBV7-8 and TRBJ2-2; D not resolved. V was cut by 11 bases and J by 8 bases, with 12 bases left in between. From germline, CDR1 is SGHVS and CDR2 FQNEAQ. CDR3 length: 11 residues. The CDR3 DNA reads TGTGCCTTACCGGAACAGGGGGAGCTGTTTTTT. It codes for CALPEQGELFF. The variable domain in full, with the rest retrieved from reference TRBV7-8 and TRBJ2-2, is GAGVSQSPRYKVAKRGQDVALRCDPISGHVSLFWYQQALGQGPEFLTYFQNEAQLDKSGLPSDRFFAERPEGSVSTLKIQRTQQEDSAVYLCALPEQGELFFGEGSRLTVL.

The chain uses TRBV30 and TRBJ1-5; D uncertain. Germline V gene data show CDR1 as GTSNPN and CDR2 as SVGIG (reference sequence). The length of the CDR3 is 15 residues. Trimming pared 3 bases from V and 3 bases from J, leaving 15 bases between. CDR3 residues: CAWSDGGGTNQPQHF. CDR3 nucleotides: TGTGCCTGGAGCGATGGCGGCGGTACCAATCAGCCCCAGCATTTT.

There are many counts of this clone. This rearrangement joins TRBV18 to TRBJ1-3; perhaps TRBD1 as D (5 bases). CDR1 and CDR2 (germline): KGHSH, LQKENI. V was pared by 1 base and J by 2 bases, with 12 bases between. The CDR3 totals 16 residues. The CDR3 nucleotides read TGTGCCAGCTCACCACAGGGGCTCATTGCTGGAAACACCATATATTTT. It specifies CASSPQGLIAGNTIYF.

The chain is built from TRBV6-5 and TRBJ1-1; D is possibly TRBD1 (5 bases). V lost 0 bases and J lost 4, with 15 bases in between. Per germline, CDR1 MNHEY and CDR2 SVGAGI. This CDR3 comprises 16 residues. CDR3 nucleotide sequence: TGTGCCAGCAGTTACTCGAAGGCAGGGTGGGGCACTGAAGCTTTCTTT. It translates to CASSYSKAGWGTEAFF.

The chain is built from TRBV10-3 and TRBJ1-4, with D unclear. V was pared by 3 bases and J by 4 bases, with 15 bases between. CDR1 and CDR2 (germline): ENHRY, SYGVKD. This CDR3 region has 16 residues. CDR3 region: CAISDPGTARNEKLFF. In DNA, the CDR3 is TGTGCCATCAGTGACCCCGGAACAGCCCGTAATGAAAAACTGTTTTTT.

The CDR3 DNA reads TGCGCCAGCCGCACAGGGCAGCCTAGAGTTAACAATGAGCAGTTCTTC. Protein product: CASRTGQPRVNNEQFF. The V and J genes are TRBV5-1 and TRBJ2-1, with D perhaps matching TRBD1 (6 bases). Germline V gene data show CDR1 as SGHRS and CDR2 as YFSETQ. Trimming removed 7 bases from V and 5 bases from J, with 22 bases in between. The CDR3 runs to 16 residues.

The genes are TRBV4-1 and TRBJ2-7; perhaps TRBD2 as D (6 bases). The CDR3 covers 14 residues. Between the trimmed V and J ends, which lost 1 base and 4 bases, there was a span of 11 bases. Germline V CDR1 and CDR2: MGHRA, YSYEKL. The CDR3: CASSQVSRGYEQYF. The CDR3, as DNA: TGCGCCAGCAGCCAAGTAAGCCGGGGGTACGAGCAGTACTTC.